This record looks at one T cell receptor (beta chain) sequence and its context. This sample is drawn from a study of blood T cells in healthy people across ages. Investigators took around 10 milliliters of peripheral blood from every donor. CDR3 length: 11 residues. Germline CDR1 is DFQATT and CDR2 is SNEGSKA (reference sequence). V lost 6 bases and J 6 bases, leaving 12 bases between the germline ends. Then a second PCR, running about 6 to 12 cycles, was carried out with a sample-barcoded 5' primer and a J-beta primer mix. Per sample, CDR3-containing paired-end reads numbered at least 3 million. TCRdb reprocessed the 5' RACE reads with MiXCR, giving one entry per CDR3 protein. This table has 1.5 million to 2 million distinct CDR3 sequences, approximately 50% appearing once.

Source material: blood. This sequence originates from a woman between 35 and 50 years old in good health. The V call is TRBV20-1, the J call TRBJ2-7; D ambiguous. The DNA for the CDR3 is TGCAGTGCGGGAAGGGTAGCCGAGCAGTACTTC. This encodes CSAGRVAEQYF.